This is a list of T cell receptor beta chains from one sample in a study of cytomegalovirus exposure and HLA in healthy donors. Assay used: immunoSEQ multiplex PCR; TCRdb lists only in-frame clones, some missing. The table lists some 130,000 clones, more than 70% of them singletons. Sequenced sample: PBMCs. Receptor source: a man aged 25 to 40 in good health and CMV-seronegative. Each CDR3 is given with its conserved first and last residue. A D gene is named only where the DNA matches it firmly. The listing skips clone size in some rows; elsewhere it reads once, few, many or a size class.

cdr3_nt: TGTGCCAGCAGCCCCCCCCTGAGGGTTCGAGGATGGTACGAGCAGTACTTC
cdr3_aa: CASSPPLRVRGWYEQYF
v_call: TRBV11-2
clone_size: once
d_call: NA
j_call: TRBJ2-7

cdr3_nt: TGTGCTAGCAGTCGTAACCCGGTCCAAGAGACCCAGTACTTC
cdr3_aa: CASSRNPVQETQYF
v_call: TRBV7-7
clone_size: few
d_call: NA
j_call: TRBJ2-5

cdr3_nt: TGTGCCAGCAGCTTCACAGACGCCTCCTACGTAAGAAAGTACTTC
cdr3_aa: CASSFTDASYVRKYF
v_call: TRBV5-5
clone_size: few
d_call: NA
j_call: TRBJ2-7

cdr3_nt: TGTGCCAGCTGGGGCGACCGGGGCTACACCTTC
cdr3_aa: CASWGDRGYTF
v_call: TRBV6-1
clone_size: NA
d_call: NA
j_call: TRBJ1-2

cdr3_nt: TGTGCCAGCAGCTCCCAGGAGGACACTGAAGCTTTCTTT
cdr3_aa: CASSSQEDTEAFF
v_call: TRBV11-2
clone_size: few
d_call: NA
j_call: TRBJ1-1

cdr3_nt: TGTGCCAGCAGCTTACGAGGCTCCTACGAGCAGTACTTC
cdr3_aa: CASSLRGSYEQYF
v_call: TRBV6-1
clone_size: NA
d_call: NA
j_call: TRBJ2-7

cdr3_nt: TGTGCCAGCAGCTTGGACAGTCTAGCCAAAAACATTCAGTACTTC
cdr3_aa: CASSLDSLAKNIQYF
v_call: TRBV5-4
clone_size: NA
d_call: NA
j_call: TRBJ2-4

cdr3_nt: TGTGCCAGCAGCCCCGGACAGGTCTTATTCTCTGGAAACACCATATATTTT
cdr3_aa: CASSPGQVLFSGNTIYF
v_call: TRBV7-6
clone_size: NA
d_call: TRBD1
j_call: TRBJ1-3

cdr3_nt: TGCAGCGCACGGTCTTGGGGCCTGAACACCGGGGAGCTGTTTTTT
cdr3_aa: CSARSWGLNTGELFF
v_call: TRBV29-1
clone_size: NA
d_call: NA
j_call: TRBJ2-2

cdr3_nt: TGTGCCAGTAGTATATCGGGGGCCTACGAGCAGTACTTC
cdr3_aa: CASSISGAYEQYF
v_call: TRBV19
clone_size: once
d_call: NA
j_call: TRBJ2-7

cdr3_nt: TGTGCCAGCAGTTACTCGAATACAGGGGGCGTCTATGGCTACACCTTC
cdr3_aa: CASSYSNTGGVYGYTF
v_call: TRBV6-5
clone_size: few
d_call: TRBD1
j_call: TRBJ1-2

cdr3_nt: TGTGCCAGCCATGCTATAGGAGGGAGCATCTACGAGCAGTACTTC
cdr3_aa: CASHAIGGSIYEQYF
v_call: TRBV11-2
clone_size: NA
d_call: NA
j_call: TRBJ2-7

cdr3_nt: TGTGCCTGGAGTGTACGACTAGCGGCCCGGGGAGAGCAGTTCTTC
cdr3_aa: CAWSVRLAARGEQFF
v_call: TRBV30
clone_size: NA
d_call: TRBD2
j_call: TRBJ2-1

cdr3_nt: TGTGCCAGCAGCGCAGGGGGTACTGGCTACACCTTC
cdr3_aa: CASSAGGTGYTF
v_call: TRBV9
clone_size: NA
d_call: TRBD1
j_call: TRBJ1-2

cdr3_nt: TGTGCCAGCCAAACCGGGGCTAGCGGACAAGAGACCCAGTACTTC
cdr3_aa: CASQTGASGQETQYF
v_call: TRBV6-1
clone_size: few
d_call: TRBD2
j_call: TRBJ2-5

cdr3_nt: TGTGCCAGCAGTGAGGGGCAGTCCAATGGCTACACCTTC
cdr3_aa: CASSEGQSNGYTF
v_call: TRBV2
clone_size: NA
d_call: NA
j_call: TRBJ1-2

cdr3_nt: TGTGCCATCAGTGAGTCGGTGGGCCCCACAGATACGCAGTATTTT
cdr3_aa: CAISESVGPTDTQYF
v_call: TRBV10-3
clone_size: few
d_call: NA
j_call: TRBJ2-3

cdr3_nt: TGTGCCAGTAAGACAGGGGGAGGTAATCAGCCCCAGCATTTT
cdr3_aa: CASKTGGGNQPQHF
v_call: TRBV19
clone_size: NA
d_call: TRBD1
j_call: TRBJ1-5

cdr3_nt: TGCGCCAGCAGTTCGGGACTAGCGGGGACCCTCTACGAGCAGTACTTC
cdr3_aa: CASSSGLAGTLYEQYF
v_call: TRBV10-1
clone_size: NA
d_call: TRBD2
j_call: TRBJ2-7

cdr3_nt: TGTGCCAGCAGTCCCAAAGGAGATCAGCCCCAGCATTTT
cdr3_aa: CASSPKGDQPQHF
v_call: TRBV7-9
clone_size: few
d_call: NA
j_call: TRBJ1-5

cdr3_nt: TGTGCCAGCAGCCTAGGAGGTTTGGGGACAGGGGGCGCGAGCTCTGGCTACACCTTC
cdr3_aa: CASSLGGLGTGGASSGYTF
v_call: TRBV13
clone_size: medium-sized
d_call: TRBD1
j_call: TRBJ1-2

cdr3_nt: TGTGCCAGCAGCGGGACTAGCGGCACAGATACGCAGTATTTT
cdr3_aa: CASSGTSGTDTQYF
v_call: TRBV6-4
clone_size: NA
d_call: TRBD2
j_call: TRBJ2-3

cdr3_nt: TGTGCCAGCAGTGAAGCGCCTGGGGCTGCCGAGCACTTC
cdr3_aa: CASSEAPGAAEHF
v_call: TRBV2
clone_size: NA
d_call: NA
j_call: TRBJ2-4

cdr3_nt: TGTGCCAGCAGCGCCGGTCTAGCGGGAGGCGGGTACGAGCAGTACTTC
cdr3_aa: CASSAGLAGGGYEQYF
v_call: TRBV7-8
clone_size: NA
d_call: TRBD2
j_call: TRBJ2-7

cdr3_nt: TGTGCCAGCAGTAGGACAGCCCAGGGTCGGACCCAGCATTTT
cdr3_aa: CASSRTAQGRTQHF
v_call: TRBV6-5
clone_size: NA
d_call: NA
j_call: TRBJ1-5

cdr3_nt: TGTGCCAGCAGTTCGAGGACTAGGAACACCGGGGAGCTGTTTTTT
cdr3_aa: CASSSRTRNTGELFF
v_call: TRBV6-6
clone_size: NA
d_call: TRBD2
j_call: TRBJ2-2

cdr3_nt: TGTGCCAGCAGTGCTCAGGGAAGGGACACCGGGGAGCTGTTTTTT
cdr3_aa: CASSAQGRDTGELFF
v_call: TRBV2
clone_size: NA
d_call: NA
j_call: TRBJ2-2

cdr3_nt: TGCGCCAGCCGCCGGGACAGGGGGCAGGGTGGCACTGAAGCTTTCTTT
cdr3_aa: CASRRDRGQGGTEAFF
v_call: TRBV5-1
clone_size: few
d_call: TRBD1
j_call: TRBJ1-1

cdr3_nt: TGTGCCAGCAGAGAAGGGGGCGCAGGCACTGAAGCTTTCTTT
cdr3_aa: CASREGGAGTEAFF
v_call: TRBV6-5
clone_size: few
d_call: TRBD1
j_call: TRBJ1-1

cdr3_nt: TGTGCTAGTGGTTTGGTTCAGGGCATTGGGCGGAGCCTCTATGGCTACACCTTC
cdr3_aa: CASGLVQGIGRSLYGYTF
v_call: TRBV12-5
clone_size: few
d_call: NA
j_call: TRBJ1-2

cdr3_nt: TGTGCCAGCAGGGGACAGGGGTACGACGGGGAGCTGTTTTTT
cdr3_aa: CASRGQGYDGELFF
v_call: TRBV2
clone_size: NA
d_call: TRBD1
j_call: TRBJ2-2

cdr3_nt: TGCGCCAGCAGCCTCGGACTACCAACTAACAATGAGCAGTTCTTC
cdr3_aa: CASSLGLPTNNEQFF
v_call: TRBV5-1
clone_size: NA
d_call: NA
j_call: TRBJ2-1

cdr3_nt: TGTGCCACCAGCAGAGATATGGGCGAGGAGACCCAGTACTTC
cdr3_aa: CATSRDMGEETQYF
v_call: TRBV15
clone_size: once
d_call: NA
j_call: TRBJ2-5

cdr3_nt: TGTGCCAGCAGCTGGGGGACAGGCTACTCCTACGAGCAGTACTTC
cdr3_aa: CASSWGTGYSYEQYF
v_call: TRBV11-2
clone_size: NA
d_call: TRBD1
j_call: TRBJ2-7

cdr3_nt: TGTGCCAGCAGCTTGGGGCGGGATTACTACGAGCAGTACTTC
cdr3_aa: CASSLGRDYYEQYF
v_call: TRBV5-4
clone_size: NA
d_call: NA
j_call: TRBJ2-7

cdr3_nt: TGTGCCAGTAGCATAAGGGGGGAAAAACTGTTTTTT
cdr3_aa: CASSIRGEKLFF
v_call: TRBV19
clone_size: NA
d_call: NA
j_call: TRBJ1-4

cdr3_nt: TGCGCCAGCAGCTCAGGAAGGAGGACAGGAAGACATAATGAAAAACTGTTTTTT
cdr3_aa: CASSSGRRTGRHNEKLFF
v_call: TRBV5-1
clone_size: NA
d_call: TRBD1
j_call: TRBJ1-4

cdr3_nt: TGTGCCAGCAGCTTCAGTGAGACCCAGTACTTC
cdr3_aa: CASSFSETQYF
v_call: TRBV6-6
clone_size: NA
d_call: NA
j_call: TRBJ2-5

cdr3_nt: TGTGCCAGCAGCCTTAGCGGGGTGAACACCGGGGAGCTGTTTTTT
cdr3_aa: CASSLSGVNTGELFF
v_call: TRBV9
clone_size: NA
d_call: TRBD2
j_call: TRBJ2-2

cdr3_nt: TGTGCCACCAGCCACAGGGGCCGGAATCAGCCCCAGCATTTT
cdr3_aa: CATSHRGRNQPQHF
v_call: TRBV15
clone_size: NA
d_call: TRBD1
j_call: TRBJ1-5

cdr3_nt: TGCGCCAGCAGCTCACAGGGGTTCCAAGAGACCCAGTACTTC
cdr3_aa: CASSSQGFQETQYF
v_call: TRBV5-1
clone_size: NA
d_call: TRBD1
j_call: TRBJ2-5

cdr3_nt: TGTGCCAGCAGCCAAGAAGGGGACAGGGTCACCGGGGAGCTGTTTTTT
cdr3_aa: CASSQEGDRVTGELFF
v_call: TRBV4-2
clone_size: once
d_call: TRBD1
j_call: TRBJ2-2

cdr3_nt: TGTGCCAGTAGTAGTCGGGACAGCCCCGAAGTTGAGCAGTACTTC
cdr3_aa: CASSSRDSPEVEQYF
v_call: TRBV19
clone_size: NA
d_call: TRBD1
j_call: TRBJ2-7

cdr3_nt: TGTGCCAGCAGACCTCCGGGGATGAACACTGAAGCTTTCTTT
cdr3_aa: CASRPPGMNTEAFF
v_call: TRBV7-6
clone_size: NA
d_call: NA
j_call: TRBJ1-1

cdr3_nt: TGTGCCAGCAGTCCTTTATTCTCTGGAAACACCATATATTTT
cdr3_aa: CASSPLFSGNTIYF
v_call: TRBV6-1
clone_size: NA
d_call: NA
j_call: TRBJ1-3

cdr3_nt: TGTGCCAGCAGTTCTCCTCCGGGACAGGGATTACGTGAGCAGTTCTTC
cdr3_aa: CASSSPPGQGLREQFF
v_call: TRBV28
clone_size: once
d_call: TRBD1
j_call: TRBJ2-1

cdr3_nt: TGTGCCAGCAGTTTATTCAGGGGCACTGAAGCTTTCTTT
cdr3_aa: CASSLFRGTEAFF
v_call: TRBV27
clone_size: NA
d_call: NA
j_call: TRBJ1-1

cdr3_nt: TGTGCCAGCAGGGGAGGACAGGGAGGGAGCTCTGGAAACACCATATATTTT
cdr3_aa: CASRGGQGGSSGNTIYF
v_call: TRBV28
clone_size: NA
d_call: TRBD1
j_call: TRBJ1-3

cdr3_nt: TGTGCCATCTCTCGGCATAAGGGAGCAGAGACCCAGTACTTC
cdr3_aa: CAISRHKGAETQYF
v_call: TRBV10-3
clone_size: NA
d_call: NA
j_call: TRBJ2-5

cdr3_nt: TGTGCCAGCAGCCGGGACAGCCCAATCTACGAGCAGTACTTC
cdr3_aa: CASSRDSPIYEQYF
v_call: TRBV6-1
clone_size: NA
d_call: TRBD1
j_call: TRBJ2-7

cdr3_nt: TGTGCCAGCAGTACAGGGCTCGAGCAGTTCTTC
cdr3_aa: CASSTGLEQFF
v_call: TRBV2
clone_size: NA
d_call: NA
j_call: TRBJ2-1

cdr3_nt: TGTGCCAGCAGTTCCGCGGGAGGGGGGTATGGCTACACCTTC
cdr3_aa: CASSSAGGGYGYTF
v_call: TRBV28
clone_size: NA
d_call: NA
j_call: TRBJ1-2

cdr3_nt: TGCAGCGAGGAACCGGGAGCGCAAGGGGCTTTCTTT
cdr3_aa: CSEEPGAQGAFF
v_call: TRBV29-1
clone_size: NA
d_call: NA
j_call: TRBJ1-1

cdr3_nt: TGTGCCAGCAGCTCCACACCCCAGATCAGGGGGACTGAAGCTTTCTTT
cdr3_aa: CASSSTPQIRGTEAFF
v_call: TRBV7-3
clone_size: NA
d_call: TRBD1
j_call: TRBJ1-1

cdr3_nt: TGTGCCAGCAGTCCCGGACACGGCCGTTGGGGCACTGAAGCTTTCTTT
cdr3_aa: CASSPGHGRWGTEAFF
v_call: TRBV27
clone_size: NA
d_call: NA
j_call: TRBJ1-1

cdr3_nt: TGTGCCAGCAGCCACCGCACCGGACCGGGACAGGGATTCTACGAGCAGTACTTC
cdr3_aa: CASSHRTGPGQGFYEQYF
v_call: TRBV13
clone_size: once
d_call: TRBD1
j_call: TRBJ2-7

cdr3_nt: TGTGCCAGCAAGGAGAGGACACCAACGGGAGCTTTCTTT
cdr3_aa: CASKERTPTGAFF
v_call: TRBV2
clone_size: NA
d_call: NA
j_call: TRBJ1-1